This T cell receptor beta chain emerged from a study of HIV-infected patients and healthy controls. Study summary: By the second bleed, viral load was undetectable in about 75% of the 16 patients.

This clonotype is labeled as medium-sized. Its antigen is unidentified. Compared with germline, one end of the junction differs, possibly owing to a read error. No cell fractionation was done, so the repertoire covers all unsorted peripheral blood T cells. Around 530 ng RNA was reverse transcribed with alpha and beta constant-region primers. Alpha and beta chain libraries were made separately by chain-specific third strand synthesis with multiplexing indices. TCRdb reprocessed the 5' RACE reads with MiXCR, giving one entry per CDR3 protein. This sample carries 6,600 or so distinct CDR3 sequences, roughly 9.7% of them seen once, and the ten largest clones take 27%. From germline, CDR1 is DFQATT and CDR2 SNEGSKA (reference sequence). This CDR3 region has 12 residues. General study points: HIV+ repertoires were severely depleted of MAIT alpha-chain CDR3s, unlike healthy controls. Untreated HIV+ repertoires had roughly threefold fewer distinct CDR3s and lower Shannon diversity than healthy controls.

J is TRBJ2-4 and V is TRBV20-1, with D possibly matching TRBD1 (5 bases). Sample: blood, taken before antiretroviral therapy. This TCR was sampled from an adult with HIV infection. In DNA, the CDR3 is TGTAGTGCGGTTCCGACAGTAAACATTCAGTACTTC. Protein product: CSAVPTVNIQYF.